These T cell receptor beta chains were read from a single sample in a study of cytotoxic CD8 clonotypes in ibrutinib-treated CLL. The method was immunoSEQ multiplex PCR; TCRdb's version includes in-frame clones alone and lacks a portion of them. The sample comprises around 150,000 clones, 65% to 85% of which are singletons, and 7.5% to 8% rests with the top ten. Sequenced material: PBMCs, taken after 36 months of ibrutinib treatment. These receptors were taken from a human donor with chronic lymphocytic leukemia. The CDR3 runs from the conserved cysteine through the conserved F or W. D genes are given only for firm matches. Rows give clone size only sometimes, using once, few, many, or a class for an expanded clone.

v_call: TRBV30; clone_size: -; d_call: TRBD2; j_call: TRBJ2-7; cdr3_aa: CAWSVPPVGGHEQYF; cdr3_nt: TGTGCCTGGAGTGTTCCTCCTGTGGGAGGGCACGAGCAGTACTTC
v_call: TRBV7-9; clone_size: -; d_call: -; j_call: TRBJ1-4; cdr3_aa: CASSLTGNVNEKLFF; cdr3_nt: TGTGCCAGCAGCCTCACAGGAAACGTAAATGAAAAACTGTTTTTT
v_call: TRBV5-1; clone_size: -; d_call: -; j_call: TRBJ1-5; cdr3_aa: CASSPGSPNQPQHF; cdr3_nt: TGCGCCAGCAGCCCGGGGTCCCCTAATCAGCCCCAGCATTTT
v_call: TRBV19; clone_size: -; d_call: TRBD1; j_call: TRBJ2-1; cdr3_aa: CASSMRDSQFF; cdr3_nt: TGTGCCAGTAGTATGAGGGACAGTCAGTTCTTC
v_call: TRBV6-6; clone_size: -; d_call: -; j_call: TRBJ1-5; cdr3_aa: CASSVGALGPQHF; cdr3_nt: TGTGCCAGCAGCGTAGGGGCCTTGGGGCCCCAGCATTTT
v_call: TRBV4-1; clone_size: -; d_call: -; j_call: TRBJ2-7; cdr3_aa: CASSYRVTPAPYEQYF; cdr3_nt: TGCGCCAGCAGCTACCGAGTGACCCCCGCGCCCTACGAGCAGTACTTC
v_call: TRBV29-1; clone_size: -; d_call: TRBD2; j_call: TRBJ2-5; cdr3_aa: CSVVASGKETQYF; cdr3_nt: TGCAGCGTTGTGGCTAGCGGTAAGGAGACCCAGTACTTC
v_call: TRBV10-2; clone_size: -; d_call: -; j_call: TRBJ1-2; cdr3_aa: CASSGKQHYGYTF; cdr3_nt: TGCGCCAGCTCGGGAAAGCAACACTATGGCTACACCTTC
v_call: TRBV2; clone_size: -; d_call: TRBD1; j_call: TRBJ1-1; cdr3_aa: CASSDRGLGEAFF; cdr3_nt: TGTGCCAGCAGTGACAGGGGGTTGGGTGAAGCTTTCTTT
v_call: TRBV5-1; clone_size: -; d_call: -; j_call: TRBJ2-3; cdr3_aa: CASSLKATTDTQYF; cdr3_nt: TGCGCCAGCAGCTTGAAGGCTACCACAGATACGCAGTATTTT
v_call: TRBV4-2; clone_size: -; d_call: -; j_call: TRBJ2-3; cdr3_aa: CASSQVSAGITDTQYF; cdr3_nt: TGTGCCAGCAGCCAAGTTTCGGCAGGGATTACAGATACGCAGTATTTT
v_call: TRBV18; clone_size: -; d_call: -; j_call: TRBJ2-5; cdr3_aa: CASSPLGRSQETQYF; cdr3_nt: TGTGCCAGCTCACCACTGGGCCGGTCCCAAGAGACCCAGTACTTC
v_call: TRBV28; clone_size: few; d_call: -; j_call: TRBJ2-7; cdr3_aa: CASIRVGATGEQYF; cdr3_nt: TGTGCCAGCATCCGAGTGGGGGCGACGGGCGAGCAGTACTTC
v_call: TRBV5-6; clone_size: -; d_call: TRBD1; j_call: TRBJ1-2; cdr3_aa: CASSFFDRGYDGYTF; cdr3_nt: TGTGCCAGCAGCTTTTTTGACAGGGGCTATGATGGCTACACCTTC
v_call: TRBV6-6; clone_size: -; d_call: -; j_call: TRBJ1-3; cdr3_aa: CASSRTGNTIYF; cdr3_nt: TGTGCCAGCAGCCGAACTGGAAACACCATATATTTT
v_call: TRBV29-1; clone_size: -; d_call: -; j_call: TRBJ1-4; cdr3_aa: CSVAHGGGNTNEKLFF; cdr3_nt: TGCAGCGTCGCTCACGGGGGGGGCAATACTAATGAAAAACTGTTTTTT
v_call: TRBV18; clone_size: -; d_call: TRBD1; j_call: TRBJ1-5; cdr3_aa: CASSPNVLGGTGRDQPQHF; cdr3_nt: TGTGCCAGCTCACCAAATGTCTTGGGAGGGACAGGGCGTGATCAGCCCCAGCATTTT
v_call: TRBV2; clone_size: -; d_call: TRBD2; j_call: TRBJ2-3; cdr3_aa: CASRLAGGSTDTQYF; cdr3_nt: TGTGCCAGCAGGCTAGCGGGAGGGAGCACAGATACGCAGTATTTT
v_call: TRBV7-3; clone_size: -; d_call: TRBD2; j_call: TRBJ2-3; cdr3_aa: CASSLSLLAGVTDTQYF; cdr3_nt: TGTGCCAGCAGCTTATCCCTACTAGCGGGAGTCACAGATACGCAGTATTTT